This TCR beta chain was identified during a study of blood T cell repertoires in COVID-19. The CDR3 runs to 13 residues. Trimming cost V 3 bases and J 7 bases; bases outside gene matches: 6. Germline loops: CDR1 DFQATT, CDR2 SNEGSKA (reference sequence). Produced via immunoSEQ multiplex PCR; TCRdb's table is partial and in-frame only. The sample records around 78,000 clones, approximately 90% being singletons. The chain combines TRBV20-1 with TRBJ2-1; TRBD1 agrees at 7 bases. Material for sequencing was peripheral blood. The sequence came from a man aged 45-60 years with active or convalescent COVID-19. The CDR3 sequence is CSASGQVRNEQFF. The CDR3 region has the DNA TGCAGTGCTAGTGGACAGGTTAGGAATGAGCAGTTCTTC.